What follows are 28 T cell receptor beta chains derived from one specimen sequenced in a study of blood T cells in healthy people across ages. Then a second PCR, running roughly 7 to 11 cycles, was carried out with a sample-barcoded 5' primer and a J-beta primer mix. A single record per CDR3 protein comes from TCRdb applying MiXCR to the 5' RACE reads. The table shows roughly 570,000 distinct CDR3 sequences, with 25% to 30% occurring only once. Sequenced material: blood. Receptor source: a woman in her seventies in good health.

This clonotype showed up just a few times. The CDR3 is CASSTGTGGPYQPQHF. The CDR3 DNA reads TGCGCCAGCAGCACAGGGACAGGGGGCCCCTATCAGCCCCAGCATTTT. The V and J genes are TRBV5-1 and TRBJ1-5; 12 nucleotides match TRBD1. Unmatched junction bases numbered 7, after V lost 4 bases and J lost 5 bases. The CDR3 consists of 16 residues. Germline-derived CDR1 and CDR2 are SGHRS and YFSETQ.

This clonotype was found a few times. The chain links TRBV28 to TRBJ1-1; a possible D gene is TRBD1 (5 bases). The CDR3 has 17 residues. V was trimmed by 5 bases and J by 1 base, leaving 20 bases between them. The germline CDR1 and CDR2 sequences are MDHEN and SYDVKM. Here the CDR3 DNA reads TGTGCCAGCAGTGACGTTACCGGGGCACGCTGGAACACTGAAGCTTTCTTT. This codes for CASSDVTGARWNTEAFF.

Only a few counts were recorded for this clonotype. The rearrangement joins TRBV12-3 or TRBV12-4 to TRBJ1-3; no clear D. The CDR3 is 16 residues long. V gave up 5 bases and J gave up 0 bases, with 14 bases separating them. The CDR3 sequence is CASSPPTANSGNTIYF. Here the CDR3 DNA reads TGTGCCAGCAGTCCGCCGACGGCGAACTCTGGAAACACCATATATTTT.

There are a few counts of this clonotype. The chain combines TRBV7-2 with TRBJ2-3; the D call may be TRBD1 or TRBD2 (6 bases each). The V end lost 6 bases, the J end lost 9 bases, and 22 bases lay between the germline ends. Germline CDR1 and CDR2: SGHTA and FQGNSA. The CDR3 loop spans 15 amino acids. In DNA form, the CDR3 reads TGTGCCAGCAGTCAAGGGGGGCTAGCGACGGAGACGCAGTATTTT. Translated, it gives CASSQGGLATETQYF.

Only a few counts were recorded for this clonotype. The chain employs TRBV27 and TRBJ2-1; D perhaps matches TRBD1 (5 bases). Germline V lookup: CDR1 MNHEY, CDR2 SMNVEV (reference sequence). This CDR3 is 16 amino acids long. Deletions cut 7 bases from V and 1 base from J, with 17 bases between. Written as DNA, the CDR3 is TGTGCCAGCACACGACCCTTACAGGCATCCTACAATGAGCAGTTCTTC. The encoded protein is CASTRPLQASYNEQFF.

The chain combines TRBV5-1 with TRBJ2-3, with D possibly being TRBD2 (5 bases). CDR1 and CDR2 from the germline V gene are SGHRS and YFSETQ. Trimming removed 4 bases at V and 7 bases at J, with 16 bases between. The CDR3 totals 14 residues. DNA for the CDR3: TGCGCCAGCAGCCCCGGCGCCGGGGTGAATACGCAGTATTTT. It encodes CASSPGAGVNTQYF.

The chain employs TRBV7-2 and TRBJ1-2; D is unclear. V was cut by 2 bases and J by 4 bases, with 14 bases left in between. Germline values: CDR1 SGHTA, CDR2 FQGNSA. This CDR3 is 15 amino acids long. The CDR3 region has the DNA TGTGCCAGCAGCTTACGGTTCGAGGCCTCCTATGGCTACACCTTC. It translates to CASSLRFEASYGYTF.

This clonotype was counted between two and nine times. The chain links TRBV4-3 to TRBJ1-2; 7 bases fit TRBD1. Unmatched junction bases numbered 5, after V lost 1 base and J lost 6 bases. Germline V gene sequence: CDR1 LGHNA, CDR2 YSLEER. The CDR3 contains 14 residues. CDR3 residues: CASSQVPQGDGYTF. Here the CDR3 DNA reads TGCGCCAGCAGCCAAGTTCCCCAGGGGGATGGCTACACCTTC.

There are a few counts of this clonotype. The chain's CDR3 is CASLTGRGRDTQYF. In DNA, the CDR3 is TGTGCCAGCCTCACTGGGCGGGGCCGGGATACGCAGTATTTT. The rearrangement links TRBV7-2 to TRBJ2-3, with D possibly TRBD2 on 6 matching bases. CDR1 and CDR2 (germline): SGHTA, FQGNSA. Between the trimmed V and J ends, which lost 8 bases and 6 bases, there was a span of 18 bases. The CDR3 is made up of 14 amino acids.

V and J are TRBV12-3 or TRBV12-4 and TRBJ2-7; D could derive from TRBD1 or TRBD2 (5 bases each). This CDR3 is built from 14 residues. V lost 3 bases and J lost 0, with 9 bases in between. CDR3 in DNA: TGTGCCAGCAGTTTGGGACGGCGCTCCTACGAGCAGTACTTC. Its protein product is CASSLGRRSYEQYF.

The chain has TRBV4-2 and TRBJ2-1; TRBD1 aligns across 7 bases. Germline V gene lookup returns CDR1 LGHNA and CDR2 YNFKEQ. CDR3 length: 14 amino acids. V lost 3 bases, J lost 7 bases, and 6 bases stayed unmatched. The CDR3 sequence is CASSQRDSANEQFF. In DNA form, the CDR3 reads TGTGCCAGCAGCCAGAGGGACAGTGCGAATGAGCAGTTCTTC.

The rearrangement links TRBV5-1 to TRBJ2-3, with 8 bases lining up with TRBD2. V was clipped by 1 base and J by 4 bases; unmatched bases: 2. Germline V gives CDR1 SGHRS, CDR2 YFSETQ. The CDR3 loop spans 14 amino acids. DNA of the CDR3: TGCGCCAGCAGCTTGAGCGGGGGCCCAGATACGCAGTATTTT. It codes for CASSLSGGPDTQYF. Full variable domain (rest looked up from reference TRBV5-1 and TRBJ2-3): KAGVTQTPRYLIKTRGQQVTLSCSPISGHRSVSWYQQTPGQGLQFLFEYFSETQRNKGNFPGRFSGRQFSNSRSEMNVSTLELGDSALYLCASSLSGGPDTQYFGPGTRLTVL.

There are many counts of this clonotype. V usage is TRBV27 and J usage is TRBJ1-4, with D unclear. The germline V and J ends were trimmed by 2 bases and 8 bases, with 9 bases remaining between them. The CDR3 runs to 13 residues. CDR1 is MNHEY and CDR2 is SMNVEV in the germline V gene (reference sequence). CDR3 loop: CASSLSGGEKLFF. CDR3 bases: TGTGCCAGCAGTTTAAGTGGAGGGGAAAAACTGTTTTTT.

This clonotype showed up just a few times. The J gene is TRBJ2-5, the V gene TRBV18, with 9 bases matching TRBD2. With 5 bases clipped from V and 4 bases from J, the junction kept 8 bases outside the gene matches. The CDR3 spans 15 residues. Germline lookup yields CDR1 KGHSH and CDR2 LQKENI. For the CDR3, the DNA is TGTGCCAGCTCATCCCCCACTAGCGGGCGAGAGACCCAGTACTTC. Translating it yields CASSSPTSGRETQYF.

The genes are TRBV3-1 and TRBJ1-4, with TRBD1 identical over 7 bases. V trimming: 0 bases; J trimming: 0 bases; junction bases outside the gene matches: 4. Per the germline V gene, CDR1 is LGHDT and CDR2 is YNNKEL (reference sequence). This CDR3 has 17 residues. The CDR3 DNA reads as TGTGCCAGCAGCCAAGATAGGCAGGGGGCAACTAATGAAAAACTGTTTTTT. The encoded protein is CASSQDRQGATNEKLFF.

This clonotype appeared a few times. The chain employs TRBV7-2 and TRBJ1-2, with D maybe TRBD1 (6 bases). V was shortened by 0 bases and J by 8 bases, with 16 bases between the two germline ends. Germline CDR1 and CDR2: SGHTA and FQGNSA. The CDR3 has 15 residues. The chain's CDR3 is CASSLAGGLPRGYTF. The DNA for the CDR3 is TGTGCCAGCAGCTTAGCGGGGGGGCTTCCACGCGGCTACACCTTC.

This clonotype was picked up a small number of times. Sequence at one end of the junction differs from germline and may be a read error. The rearrangement joins TRBV7-2 to TRBJ1-3; tentatively, D is TRBD1 (6 bases). This CDR3 is 15 amino acids long. Germline CDR1 is SGHTA and CDR2 is FQGNSA. The CDR3 spells CASSLDSMSGDTIYF. DNA of the CDR3: TGTGCCAGCAGCTTGGACAGCATGAGTGGAGACACCATATATTTT.

The chain carries TRBV2 and TRBJ1-2; 8 bases map to TRBD1. The trim removed 6 bases at V and 4 bases at J, leaving 10 bases unmatched. Germline V gene sequence: CDR1 SNHLY, CDR2 FYNNEI. This CDR3 region has 15 residues. CDR3 nucleotides: TGTGCCAGCAGGCCGGGGACAGGAGGGCCCTATGGCTACACCTTC. This encodes CASRPGTGGPYGYTF.

The V call is TRBV2, the J call TRBJ2-3, with TRBD2 identical over 9 bases. The junction had 11 bases not matched to a gene; V was cut back by 6 bases and J by 1 base. Germline V gives CDR1 SNHLY, CDR2 FYNNEI. This CDR3 has 17 residues. CDR3 in amino acids: CASRKLAGGFGTDTQYF. In DNA form, the CDR3 reads TGTGCCAGCAGAAAACTAGCGGGCGGCTTTGGCACAGATACGCAGTATTTT.

There are a few counts of this clonotype. This CDR3 reads CASRTYNEQFF. Here the CDR3 DNA reads TGTGCCAGCAGAACCTACAATGAGCAGTTCTTC. The chain joins TRBV6-2 or TRBV6-3 to TRBJ2-1; unclear D gene. The CDR3 is 11 amino acids. V shed 6 bases and J shed 2 bases, with 2 bases lying between them. The germline V gene has CDR1 MNHEY and CDR2 SVGEGT.

CDR3 sequence reads: CASSQGQVQSYGYTF. DNA for the CDR3: TGCGCCAGCAGCCAAGGCCAGGTGCAAAGCTATGGCTACACCTTC. The rearrangement joins TRBV4-1 to TRBJ1-2; no clear D gene. The length of the CDR3 is 15 residues. Germline CDR1 and CDR2: MGHRA and YSYEKL. V was trimmed by 1 base and J by 4 bases, leaving 13 bases between them.

The rearrangement links TRBV6-5 to TRBJ2-5; D is ambiguous. Germline V gives CDR1 MNHEY, CDR2 SVGAGI. This CDR3 contains 13 residues. Trimming pared 6 bases from V and 2 bases from J, leaving 10 bases between. CDR3 region: CASSNRRQETQYF. CDR3 in DNA: TGTGCCAGCAGCAACCGCAGGCAAGAGACCCAGTACTTC.

This clonotype was observed a handful of times. The rearrangement links TRBV6-2 or TRBV6-3 to TRBJ1-5; D might be TRBD1 (5 bases). This CDR3 comprises 17 residues. The germline CDR1 and CDR2 sequences are MNHEY and SVGEGT. The V and J ends lost 7 bases and 1 base respectively, with 20 bases between them. This chain's CDR3 is CASTTMGVVDSNQPQHF. CDR3 nucleotides: TGTGCCAGCACCACTATGGGGGTGGTGGACAGCAATCAGCCCCAGCATTTT.

This clonotype was seen more than once but under ten times. V usage is TRBV4-3 and J usage is TRBJ1-2, with no clear D. Trimming took off 0 bases at V and 4 bases at J, with 12 bases between the two ends. The V gene's germline CDR1 is LGHNA and CDR2 YSLEER. The CDR3 runs to 15 residues. As DNA, the CDR3 is TGCGCCAGCAGCCAAGAGGTGGCACCAACCTATGGCTACACCTTC. Residues: CASSQEVAPTYGYTF.

J is TRBJ1-6 and V is TRBV9; 7 nucleotides line up with TRBD1. The CDR3 consists of 15 residues. From germline, CDR1 is SGDLS and CDR2 YYNGEE. The junction had 9 bases not matched to a gene; V was cut back by 4 bases and J by 8 bases. Here the CDR3 reads CASSLRQGEDSPLHF. Here the CDR3 DNA reads TGTGCCAGCAGCCTTCGACAGGGCGAGGATTCACCCCTCCACTTT.

This clonotype was recorded at least ten times. CDR3 residues: CASHDRGYQPQHF. The CDR3 DNA reads as TGTGCCAGTCACGACAGGGGGTATCAGCCCCAGCATTTT. The chain carries TRBV6-2 or TRBV6-3 and TRBJ1-5, with 9 positions matching TRBD1. J lost 5 bases, V lost 9 bases, and 5 bases had no gene match. CDR3 size: 13 residues. The V gene's germline CDR1 is MNHEY and CDR2 SVGEGT.

The J gene is TRBJ1-3, the V gene TRBV6-5; the D gene is possibly TRBD1 (5 bases). Germline loops: CDR1 MNHEY, CDR2 SVGAGI. This CDR3 spans 17 amino acids. Trimming left V 4 bases short and J 0 bases short, with 16 bases between. CDR3 sequence reads: CASSFPRQQFSGNTIYF. Written as DNA, the CDR3 is TGTGCCAGCAGTTTTCCTCGACAGCAATTCTCTGGAAACACCATATATTTT.

This clonotype occurred a few times. V and J are TRBV7-2 and TRBJ2-3; 9 bases fit TRBD2. V was pared by 1 base and J by 1 base, with 6 bases of the junction left unmatched. Per the germline V gene, CDR1 is SGHTA and CDR2 is FQGNSA. This CDR3 contains 17 residues. CDR3 in amino acids: CASSLEVTSGRTDTQYF. The DNA for the CDR3 is TGTGCCAGCAGCTTAGAAGTCACTAGCGGGCGCACAGATACGCAGTATTTT.